The rows below give T cell receptor beta chains drawn from one sample of a study. TCRdb re-called the RT-PCR reads through MiXCR, storing one row per CDR3 protein. Of around 700,000 distinct CDR3 sequences listed, 14% are singletons. Sequencing was done on a sample of memory CD4+ T cells from blood. Every receptor here comes from a female donor in good health, serving as a healthy control. Both conserved end residues are part of each CDR3. Each record gives: V gene, D gene, J gene, CDR3 length, clone size, CDR3 DNA, CDR3 protein. A D gene is named only where the DNA matches it firmly. Not every row has a clone size; where given, it reads once, few, many or a size class.

>TRBV3-1|NA|TRBJ1-6|19|NA
TGTGCCAGCAGCCAAGAGCGCCTAGGGGAGCAGGGCCGAAATTCACCCCTCCACTTT
CASSQERLGEQGRNSPLHF
>TRBV10-3|TRBD1|TRBJ1-2|13|many
TGTGCCATCAGTGTGGACAGGGTGACTGGCTACACCTTC
CAISVDRVTGYTF
>TRBV28|TRBD2|TRBJ2-2|16|NA
TGTGCCAGCAGTTCTCAGACTAGCGGGAGGACCGGGGAGCTGTTTTTT
CASSSQTSGRTGELFF
>TRBV27|NA|TRBJ1-2|14|many
TGTGCCAGCAGTTTGGAACAGGGTAGCTATGGCTACACCTTC
CASSLEQGSYGYTF
>TRBV7-2|NA|TRBJ1-2|14|many
TGTGCCAGCAGCCCATCCGGACAGTACTATGGCTACACCTTC
CASSPSGQYYGYTF
>TRBV7-2|NA|TRBJ2-1|16|few
TGTGCCAGCAGCTTACTCGACAATAGGGGCAACAATGAGCAGTTCTTC
CASSLLDNRGNNEQFF
>TRBV12-3/TRBV12-4|NA|TRBJ2-3|15|many
TGTGCCAGCAGTCCTTCGTGGGGTTCCACAGATACGCAGTATTTT
CASSPSWGSTDTQYF
>TRBV7-9|NA|TRBJ2-7|12|few
TGTGCCAGCAGCTTAACTGCCACCGAGCAGTACTTC
CASSLTATEQYF
>TRBV12-3/TRBV12-4|NA|TRBJ2-5|13|many
TGTGCCAGCAGTTTAGGACCTTCGGAGACCCAGTACTTC
CASSLGPSETQYF
>TRBV7-2|TRBD2|TRBJ2-7|16|few
TGTGCCAGCAGCCCAGGACTAGCTGCCAGCTCCTACGAGCAGTACTTC
CASSPGLAASSYEQYF
>TRBV2|NA|TRBJ2-1|15|once
TGTGCCAGCAGTGAACGTAACGGGGTCTACAATGAGCAGTTCTTC
CASSERNGVYNEQFF
>TRBV5-4|NA|TRBJ2-7|15|few
TGTGCCAGCAGCCTCATGGGGAACTTAGTTACCGAGCAGTACTTC
CASSLMGNLVTEQYF
>TRBV9|NA|TRBJ1-6|13|few
TGTGCCAGCAGCGTGGTCGGTAATTCACCCCTCCACTTT
CASSVVGNSPLHF
>TRBV20-1|NA|TRBJ2-7|12|NA
TGCAGTGTAGCAGGAGCTCAAGACGAGCAGTACTTC
CSVAGAQDEQYF
>TRBV5-1|TRBD1|TRBJ2-2|17|NA
TGCGCCAGCAGCGGGAAACAGGGGTCACCGCTCACCGGGGAGCTGTTTTTT
CASSGKQGSPLTGELFF
>TRBV18|TRBD2|TRBJ2-7|15|NA
TGTGCCAGCTCACCTGGCGGGAGGAGCTCCTACGAGCAGTACTTC
CASSPGGRSSYEQYF
>TRBV4-3|NA|TRBJ2-1|14|NA
TGCGCCAGCAGCTATACTCGCAGGGGCCGTGAGCAGTTCTTC
CASSYTRRGREQFF
>TRBV9|NA|TRBJ1-3|16|few
TGTGCCAGCAGTCGCCGGACGGGAGCCTCTGGAAACACCATATATTTT
CASSRRTGASGNTIYF
>TRBV2|NA|TRBJ1-6|15|NA
TGTGCCAGCAGGGACCCCGGGACGTTCGGTTCACCCCTCCACTTT
CASRDPGTFGSPLHF
>TRBV7-2|NA|TRBJ1-1|15|once
TGTGCCAGCAGCATCCGGGGGGGGGATTTTACTGAAGCTTTCTTT
CASSIRGGDFTEAFF
>TRBV5-1|TRBD2|TRBJ2-7|14|many
TGCGCCAGCAGCTTGGATCCGGGGGGTTACGAGCAGTACTTC
CASSLDPGGYEQYF
>TRBV12-3/TRBV12-4|NA|TRBJ2-3|15|few
TGTGCCAGCAGCCGCCTTTCGGGCGACACAGATACGCAGTATTTT
CASSRLSGDTDTQYF
>TRBV20-1|TRBD1|TRBJ2-3|13|many
TGCAGTGCTAGGAGACAGGGGTCAGATACGCAGTATTTT
CSARRQGSDTQYF
>TRBV5-5|NA|TRBJ1-6|14|NA
TGTGCCAGCAGCCCGACAGCGTATAATTCACCCCTCCACTTT
CASSPTAYNSPLHF
>TRBV9|NA|TRBJ2-7|13|few
TGTGCCAGCAGCCCCACCCGGGACGGCCAGCAGTACTTC
CASSPTRDGQQYF
>TRBV3-1|TRBD2|TRBJ2-3|18|few
TGTGCCAGCAGCCAACTAGTAGCGGGGGCCGCCCAAGCCGGTACGCAGTATTTT
CASSQLVAGAAQAGTQYF
>TRBV12-3/TRBV12-4|NA|TRBJ2-3|13|few
TGTGCCAGCAGACTTCAAAACTTAGATACGCAGTATTTT
CASRLQNLDTQYF
>TRBV5-1|TRBD1|TRBJ2-7|15|many
TGCGCCAGCAGCCCAGCGGGACAGGGGGCCTACGAGCAGTACTTC
CASSPAGQGAYEQYF
>TRBV6-5|NA|TRBJ1-1|16|NA
TGTGCCAGCAGTTCCGGGGGGAAGATCTTGAACACTGAAGCTTTCTTT
CASSSGGKILNTEAFF
>TRBV5-1|NA|TRBJ2-3|16|NA
TGCGCCAGCAGCCCGGGGGGAGCAGGGGCCAGAGATACGCAGTGTTTT
CASSPGGAGARDTQCF
>TRBV5-1|TRBD2|TRBJ2-1|15|few
TGCGCCAGCAGCTTGTATCTAGCGGGGGACAATGAGCAGTTCTTC
CASSLYLAGDNEQFF
>TRBV20-1|NA|TRBJ1-3|14|NA
TGCAGTGCCTCGCTAGATAGCTCTGGAAACACCATATATTTT
CSASLDSSGNTIYF
>TRBV6-5|TRBD1|TRBJ2-7|15|many
TGTGCCAGCAGCTCGGACAGGGAGGTCTCCTACGAGCAGTACTTC
CASSSDREVSYEQYF
>TRBV9|TRBD1|TRBJ2-5|13|NA
TGTGCCAGCACCAGGACAGGGAGTGAGACCCAGTACTTC
CASTRTGSETQYF
>TRBV19|TRBD2|TRBJ2-7|14|NA
TGTGCCTGCCCCAGGGGCGGGAGGAGGTACGAGCAGTACTTC
CACPRGGRRYEQYF
>TRBV7-9|TRBD1|TRBJ1-2|13|few
TGTGCCAGCAGCGCCGACAGGGTATCTGGCTACACCTTC
CASSADRVSGYTF
>TRBV20-1|TRBD2|TRBJ2-6|16|few
TGCAGTGCGACCTTAGCGGGAGTACATGGGGCCAACGTCCTGACTTTC
CSATLAGVHGANVLTF
>TRBV20-1|TRBD2|TRBJ2-1|15|few
TGCAGTGCCCAGGGACTAGCCCCGACCTACAATGAGCAGTTCTTC
CSAQGLAPTYNEQFF
>TRBV5-6|TRBD1|TRBJ2-5|16|many
TGTGCCAGCAGCTTGATCGACAGGGTGTTTGGGGAGACCCAGTACTTC
CASSLIDRVFGETQYF
>TRBV25-1|NA|TRBJ1-6|12|NA
TGTGCAGTGAGCTCCTATAATTCACCCCTCCACTTT
CAVSSYNSPLHF
>TRBV3-1|NA|TRBJ2-7|14|few
TGTGCCAGCAGCCAAGCGGGGGACTCCTACGAGCAGTACTTC
CASSQAGDSYEQYF
>TRBV9|NA|TRBJ1-1|15|NA
TGTGCCAGCAGCGTTGACCTCAACGGGGGCACTGAAGCTTTCTTT
CASSVDLNGGTEAFF
>TRBV6-1|NA|TRBJ1-2|14|NA
TGTGCCAGCAGTCCACAGGTCAGCAACTATGGCTACACCTTC
CASSPQVSNYGYTF
>TRBV20-1|NA|TRBJ2-7|13|NA
TGCAGTGCTTGGAGGTCTACTTCCTACGAGCAGTACTTC
CSAWRSTSYEQYF
>TRBV10-3|NA|TRBJ2-7|15|many
TGTGCCATCAGTGAGCCATCGGTCTGGCCCTACGAGCAGTACTTC
CAISEPSVWPYEQYF
>TRBV20-1|TRBD1|TRBJ1-5|16|NA
TGCAGTGCAGACGCCACCATGACAGGGAGCAATCAGCCCCAGCATTTT
CSADATMTGSNQPQHF
>TRBV28|TRBD2|TRBJ2-3|15|few
TGTGCCAGCAGGACCCCTGGGAGGGGCCCAGATACGCAGTATTTT
CASRTPGRGPDTQYF
>TRBV4-1|TRBD2|TRBJ2-1|20|NA
TGCGCCAGCAGCCAATCCGGGGGGACTAGCGGGCTTATAAACTACAATGAGCAGTTCTTC
CASSQSGGTSGLINYNEQFF